This T cell receptor (beta chain) is drawn from a study of blood T cell repertoires in COVID-19. Study overall: Samples representing acute and convalescent COVID-19 were sourced from the United States, Italy and Spain. Sources were T cells, B-cell-depleted T cells, or PBMCs; the material itself was cDNA or gDNA.

Authors' processing steps: Amplified reference gene primers provided the basis for estimating nucleated cell counts. This table comes from immunoSEQ multiplex PCR, and its TCRdb copy is limited to in-frame clones, with some not included. The D gene and trimming were derived from the DNA, and the V and J assignments and clone size from that table. The data show around 200,000 clones, roughly 81% seen once. The V gene lost 1 base and the J gene lost 7 bases, with 11 bases spanning the gap. Germline-derived CDR1 and CDR2 are SGHTA and FQGNSA. The CDR3 consists of 14 residues. The specimen sequenced was peripheral blood. This sequence joins TRBV7-2 and TRBJ1-5; maybe TRBD1 (6 bases). The receptor comes from a woman of 80 years or more with acute or convalescent COVID-19. CDR3 in amino acids: CASSLVSGDQPQHF. The CDR3 nucleotides read TGTGCCAGCAGCTTAGTGTCAGGGGACCAGCCCCAGCATTTT.